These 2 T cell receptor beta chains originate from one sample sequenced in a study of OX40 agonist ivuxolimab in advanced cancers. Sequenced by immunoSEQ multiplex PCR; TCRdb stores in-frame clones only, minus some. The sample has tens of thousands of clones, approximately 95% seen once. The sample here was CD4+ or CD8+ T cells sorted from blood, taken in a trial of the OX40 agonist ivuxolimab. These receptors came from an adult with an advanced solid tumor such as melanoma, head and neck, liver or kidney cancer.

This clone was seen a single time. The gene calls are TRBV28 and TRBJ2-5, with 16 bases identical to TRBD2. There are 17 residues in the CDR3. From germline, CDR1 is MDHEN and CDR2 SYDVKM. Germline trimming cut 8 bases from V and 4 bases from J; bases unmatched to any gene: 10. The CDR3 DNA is TGTGCCAGCGGCTCGGGACTAGCGGGAGGGCCTGGAGAGACCCAGTACTTC. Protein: CASGSGLAGGPGETQYF. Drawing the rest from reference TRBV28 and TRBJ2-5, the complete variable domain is DVKVTQSSRYLVKRTGEKVFLECVQDMDHENMFWYRQDPGLGLRLIYFSYDVKMKEKGDIPEGYSVSREKKERFSLILESASTNQTSMYLCASGSGLAGGPGETQYFGPGTRLLVL.

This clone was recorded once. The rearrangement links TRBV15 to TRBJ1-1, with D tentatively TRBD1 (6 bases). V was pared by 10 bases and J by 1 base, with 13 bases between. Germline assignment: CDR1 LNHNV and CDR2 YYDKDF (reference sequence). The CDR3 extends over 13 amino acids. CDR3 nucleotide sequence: TGTGCCATCAACCCGGACAGGAACACTGAAGCTTTCTTT. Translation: CAINPDRNTEAFF.